This T cell receptor (beta chain) was found in a study of blood T cell repertoires in COVID-19. Study as a whole: COVID-19 samples, acute and convalescent, were from the United States, Italy and Spain. Nucleic acid was either cDNA or gDNA, and it came from T cells, B-cell-depleted T cells, or PBMCs.

Original analysis: For nucleated cells, counts were estimated from reference gene primer amplification. Clones were read by immunoSEQ multiplex PCR, and TCRdb kept only the in-frame ones, dropping some. V and J calls and clone size come straight from that table; D and trimming were deduced from the DNA. The sample records tens of thousands of clones, about 87% being singletons. Trimming pared 3 bases from V and 0 bases from J, leaving 11 bases between. CDR3 length: 15 amino acids. Germline CDR1 reads SGHNT; CDR2 reads YYREEE (reference sequence). Specimen: peripheral blood. This receptor was identified in a man aged 50 to 60 with active COVID-19. This rearrangement joins TRBV5-4 to TRBJ2-3; the D is unclear. The CDR3: CASSSREQSTDTQYF. The CDR3 DNA follows: TGTGCCAGCAGCTCTCGAGAGCAAAGCACAGATACGCAGTATTTT.